These T cell receptor beta chains were read from a single sample in a study of T cell responses to AZD1222 COVID-19 vaccine. Clones were sequenced by immunoSEQ multiplex PCR, and TCRdb holds only the in-frame ones, with some missing. The sample lists tens of thousands of clones; roughly nine tenths were seen once. Sequencing used peripheral blood, obtained 28 days after the second AZD1222 dose. These receptors were collected from an adult who received the AZD1222 COVID-19 vaccine. CDR3s include the opening cysteine and the closing phenylalanine or tryptophan. Fields, in order: J gene, clone size, V gene, D gene, CDR3 DNA, CDR3 protein. A D gene is named only where the DNA matches it firmly. Rows give clone size only sometimes, using once, few, many, or a class for an expanded clone.

TRBJ1-1 | - | TRBV29-1 | - | TGCAGCGCCTACAGGCCCCCCATGAACACTGAAGCTTTCTTT | CSAYRPPMNTEAFF
TRBJ1-6 | - | TRBV19 | - | TGTGCCAGTATGAGATCGGAAAGAGCTAATTCACCCCTCCACTTT | CASMRSERANSPLHF
TRBJ1-5 | - | TRBV27 | - | TGTGCCAGCAGCCCAGACAGGATTCAGCCCCAGCATTTT | CASSPDRIQPQHF
TRBJ1-2 | - | TRBV21-1 | - | TGTGCCAGCAGGGGACCCCCCCCAGGGCGCTATGGCTACACCTTC | CASRGPPPGRYGYTF
TRBJ2-2 | - | TRBV7-2 | - | TGTGCCACAAACCCCGGGGCAAGGAACACCGGGGAGCTGTTTTTT | CATNPGARNTGELFF
TRBJ1-5 | once | TRBV15 | - | TGTGCCACCAGCAGAGATCGGTGGTCGGGTCAGCCCCAGCATTTT | CATSRDRWSGQPQHF
TRBJ2-2 | once | TRBV3-1/TRBV3-2 | - | TGTGCCAGCAGCCAAGATCCGGTGTCGGGGGCGAGCGGGGAGCTGTTTTTT | CASSQDPVSGASGELFF
TRBJ1-5 | - | TRBV6-6 | - | TGTGCCAGCAGATATAGGGGTAGCAATCAGCCCCAGCATTTT | CASRYRGSNQPQHF
TRBJ1-3 | - | TRBV20-1 | - | TGCAGTGCTAGTTACAGTTCCTCTGGAAACACCATATATTTT | CSASYSSSGNTIYF
TRBJ2-3 | - | TRBV18 | TRBD2 | TGTGCCAGCTCGGATGTTCTAGCGGGAGGGCGTAGCACAGATACGCAGTATTTT | CASSDVLAGGRSTDTQYF
TRBJ2-5 | - | TRBV3-1/TRBV3-2 | - | TGTGCCAGCAGCCAAGAAAGGAAGACCCAGTACTTC | CASSQERKTQYF
TRBJ1-4 | once | TRBV30 | TRBD1 | TGTGCCTGGAGTAGGGGACAGGGGGCAACTAATGAAAAACTGTTTTTT | CAWSRGQGATNEKLFF
TRBJ2-5 | - | TRBV2 | TRBD1 | TGTGCCACCCTAACAGGGGGCCAAGAGACCCAGTACTTC | CATLTGGQETQYF
TRBJ2-7 | - | TRBV4-2 | TRBD2 | TGTGCCAGCAGCCAAGGCGGGACTATAGGGTCCGAGCAGTACTTC | CASSQGGTIGSEQYF
TRBJ1-1 | - | TRBV5-1 | - | TGCGCCAGCAGCTTGAAGGACGGACACACTGAAGCTTTCTTT | CASSLKDGHTEAFF
TRBJ2-7 | - | TRBV6-2/TRBV6-3 | TRBD1 | TGTGCCAGCAGTCACAGGGGGAAGTACGAGCAGTACTTC | CASSHRGKYEQYF
TRBJ2-1 | - | TRBV19 | TRBD1 | TGTGCCAGTACCACACGACAGGGTTTCTCCTACAATGAGCAGTTCTTC | CASTTRQGFSYNEQFF
TRBJ1-2 | - | TRBV29-1 | - | TGCAGCGTTGAATTCGTATCCGGCGGCTATGGCTACACCTTC | CSVEFVSGGYGYTF
TRBJ1-3 | - | TRBV5-6 | - | TGTGCCAGCAGCTTCGGACCCAGCTCTGGAAACACCATATATTTT | CASSFGPSSGNTIYF
TRBJ2-2 | - | TRBV20-1 | TRBD1 | TGCAGTGCTAGTCACAGGGGGAGGTCCGGGGAGCTGTTTTTT | CSASHRGRSGELFF
TRBJ1-5 | - | TRBV30 | - | TGTGCCTGGAACCCGGGGCTCAATCAGCCCCAGCATTTT | CAWNPGLNQPQHF
TRBJ2-3 | - | TRBV7-9 | - | TGTGCCAGCAGCCTGGTAGGGGCTGGCACAGATACGCAGTATTTT | CASSLVGAGTDTQYF
TRBJ1-5 | - | TRBV6-6 | - | TGTGCCAGCAGTCCAACACTTATCCCCACAATTAGCAATCAGCCCCAGCATTTT | CASSPTLIPTISNQPQHF
TRBJ1-2 | - | TRBV19 | - | TGTGCCAGTACCCTCCGAAACCAACCGGGGGGGCGAGACTATGGCTACACCTTC | CASTLRNQPGGRDYGYTF
TRBJ2-7 | - | TRBV6-2/TRBV6-3 | TRBD1 | TGTGCCAGCAGTACCGGGACAGGGGCCGAGCAGTACTTC | CASSTGTGAEQYF
TRBJ2-5 | - | TRBV6-5 | TRBD2 | TGTGCCAGCAGGGGCCTAGCGGGAGAAGAGACCCAGTACTTC | CASRGLAGEETQYF
TRBJ1-6 | few | TRBV28 | - | TGTGCCAGCAGTCTACCCCAGGGCCTCGGAGATAATTCACCCCTCCACTTT | CASSLPQGLGDNSPLHF
TRBJ1-3 | - | TRBV6-5 | - | TGTGCCAGCAGTTCAAACGGGGCGCGGGACACCATATATTTT | CASSSNGARDTIYF